What follows describes a single TCR beta chain. The CDR3 extends over 22 amino acids. Authors' analysis steps: Researchers report that nucleated cell counts were estimated from reference gene primer amplification. Method: immunoSEQ multiplex PCR; TCRdb's copy keeps in-frame clones and lacks some. Clone size and V and J calls were adopted from that table, with D and trimming inferred from the DNA. The data hold nearly 100,000 clones, with about 80% observed a single time. This specimen belongs to a study of blood T cell repertoires in COVID-19. Sequenced material: peripheral blood. The origin of this receptor is a man aged 70-80 years with acute or convalescent COVID-19. The chain combines TRBV21-1 with TRBJ2-1; TRBD2 was called by the table and not checked on the DNA. TRBV21-1 is flagged as a pseudogene. The CDR3 DNA is TGTGCCAGCAGCAAAGGTTTCCCCAAGCGGGAGGAACCCGGAGGAGGCTACAATGAGCAGTTCTTC. It codes for CASSKGFPKREEPGGGYNEQFF.